These T cell receptor beta chains were read from a single sample in a study of blood T cell repertoires in COVID-19. Some clones are missing from TCRdb's copy, which holds only in-frame ones; the method was immunoSEQ multiplex PCR. The sample holds about 140,000 clones; over 75% are singletons and the top ten take roughly 1.5%. What was sequenced was peripheral blood. The receptors shown here come from a human donor in a cohort sampled during active COVID-19. CDR3s include the opening cysteine and the closing phenylalanine or tryptophan. The D gene is left open where the match is weak. Expanded clones are given a class, and other clones once, few, many or no size at all.

v_call	j_call	d_call	clone_size	cdr3_nt	cdr3_aa
TRBV5-8	TRBJ2-7	.	once	TGTGCCAGCAGCTTGTTGTCTTCCTACGAGCAGTACTTC	CASSLLSSYEQYF
TRBV19	TRBJ2-7	TRBD1	.	TGTGCCAGTAGTGACAGGGTTGGGATGGAGCAGTACTTC	CASSDRVGMEQYF
TRBV19	TRBJ2-2	TRBD1	.	TGTGCCAGTAGAACCGGGACAGGGATTCCCGGGGAGCTGTTTTTT	CASRTGTGIPGELFF
TRBV28	TRBJ2-1	TRBD2	.	TGTGCCCACCAGGGCGGGAGGGACTACAATGAGCAGTTCTTC	CAHQGGRDYNEQFF
TRBV7-8	TRBJ1-1	.	few	TGTGCCAGCAGCCTACAGCTGAACACTGAAGCTTTCTTT	CASSLQLNTEAFF
TRBV28	TRBJ2-1	.	.	TGTGCCAGCAGTTTGGGTGGACTCGCCATCCACAATAACAATGAGCAGTTCTTC	CASSLGGLAIHNNNEQFF
TRBV19	TRBJ1-2	.	.	TGTGCCAGTAGTGTCCCAGGATATCCCGGCTACACCTTC	CASSVPGYPGYTF
TRBV7-2	TRBJ2-3	.	.	TGTGCCAGCAGCCCTTGGACTACAGATACGCAGTATTTT	CASSPWTTDTQYF
TRBV5-5	TRBJ2-3	.	.	TGTGCCAGCAGCTCGCAAACCGGGGAAGGGGATACGCAGTATTTT	CASSSQTGEGDTQYF
TRBV19	TRBJ1-1	.	.	TGTGCCAGTAGTATGGACTCCAGGCCTTACCCGGCTTTCTTT	CASSMDSRPYPAFF
TRBV19	TRBJ1-4	.	.	TGTGCCAGTAGTGTCAGGGCGGGGACCGAAAAACTGTTTTTT	CASSVRAGTEKLFF
TRBV28	TRBJ2-3	TRBD2	.	TGTGCCAGCCACGGACTAGCGGACACAGATACGCAGTATTTT	CASHGLADTDTQYF
TRBV9	TRBJ2-6	.	.	TGTGCCAGCAGCCTCGCCAGGGTAGCTGGGGCCAACGTCCTGACTTTC	CASSLARVAGANVLTF
TRBV5-1	TRBJ2-5	.	.	TGCGCCAGCAGCTGGGGAGGGACATTCGAAGAGACCCAGTACTTC	CASSWGGTFEETQYF
TRBV11-3	TRBJ1-2	TRBD1	.	TGTGCCAGGCACAGGGGCCCTAACTATGGCTACACCTTC	CARHRGPNYGYTF
TRBV20-1	TRBJ1-2	.	few	TGCAGTGCTAGTTTCTCTAACTATGGCTACACCTTC	CSASFSNYGYTF
TRBV7-6	TRBJ2-1	.	.	TGTGCCAGCAGCTTAGCGCGTTCCGGGATAGGGCACAATGAGCAGTTCTTC	CASSLARSGIGHNEQFF
TRBV6-6	TRBJ2-7	TRBD2	.	TGTGCCAGCAGTTCGCGGACTAGCGCAGCCTACGAGCAGTACTTC	CASSSRTSAAYEQYF
TRBV7-6	TRBJ2-1	TRBD2	once	TGTGCCAGCAGCTCCGGGACTAGCGGGAACGATGAGCAGTTCTTC	CASSSGTSGNDEQFF
TRBV6-5	TRBJ2-2	TRBD1	.	TGTGCCAGCAGCCGGGACAGGGGCACCGGGGAGCTGTTTTTT	CASSRDRGTGELFF
TRBV28	TRBJ1-6	.	.	TGTGCCAGCAGTTCAGGGGCTGGGTTAGCCCTCCACTTT	CASSSGAGLALHF
TRBV5-1	TRBJ1-1	.	.	TGCGCCAGCAGCTTGGCGGGGTACACTGAAGCTTTCTTT	CASSLAGYTEAFF
TRBV9	TRBJ2-1	TRBD2	few	TGTGCCAGCAGCGCACCCTCAAAACCGGGACTAGCGGGAGGGCTCCTCTACAATGAGCAGTTCTTC	CASSAPSKPGLAGGLLYNEQFF
TRBV5-1	TRBJ2-3	.	.	TGCGCCAGCAGCTTCGCGGGGTTGACAGATACGCAGTATTTT	CASSFAGLTDTQYF
TRBV6-5	TRBJ1-2	TRBD1	.	TGTGCCAGCGGGGGACAGATTGTTTATGGCTACACCTTC	CASGGQIVYGYTF
TRBV28	TRBJ1-5	.	.	TGTGCCAGCACCTTGGGGAGGGCCAGTCAGCCCCAGCATTTT	CASTLGRASQPQHF
TRBV28	TRBJ2-5	TRBD1	few	TGTGCCAGCAGTCCCAAGGGACTGACAGGGGCTGGGGAGACCCAGTACTTC	CASSPKGLTGAGETQYF
TRBV18	TRBJ2-1	TRBD1	.	TGTGCCAGCTCACCAATCGACGTACAGGGGGCAAGGAATGAGCAGTTCTTC	CASSPIDVQGARNEQFF
TRBV9	TRBJ2-1	TRBD2	.	TGTGCCAGCAGCGTAAGACTAGCGGACAATGAGCAGTTCTTC	CASSVRLADNEQFF
TRBV5-4	TRBJ2-3	.	.	TGTGCCAGCAGCTTGAAGGGAAGGGGTACAGATACGCAGTATTTT	CASSLKGRGTDTQYF
TRBV12-3/TRBV12-4	TRBJ1-1	TRBD1	.	TGTGCCAGCAGTTTCGGACAGGGGACTGAAGCTTTCTTT	CASSFGQGTEAFF
TRBV5-1	TRBJ2-1	.	.	TGCGCCAGCAGCTTGGAAGGGGCTGGCTACAATGAGCAGTTCTTC	CASSLEGAGYNEQFF
TRBV11-3	TRBJ1-1	TRBD1	once	TGTGCCAGCAGCTTAGGCCCGGGACAGGGGGAAACTGAAGCTTTCTTT	CASSLGPGQGETEAFF
TRBV5-1	TRBJ2-7	TRBD2	.	TGCGCCAGCAGTTTGGGACTAGCGGGAGGAAGCTACGAGCAGTACTTC	CASSLGLAGGSYEQYF
TRBV3-1/TRBV3-2	TRBJ1-4	TRBD1	.	TGTGCCAGCAGCCAAGCCTCCCTGACAGGGGGCGCAGGGGAAAAACTGTTTTTT	CASSQASLTGGAGEKLFF
TRBV5-1	TRBJ1-5	.	few	TGCGCCAGCAGCTTGGACGCGGGGAGCAATCAGCCCCAGCATTTT	CASSLDAGSNQPQHF
TRBV25-1	TRBJ2-1	TRBD1	.	TGTGCCAGCAGTGTAGAGGGGGCCTCCTACAATGAGCAGTTCTTC	CASSVEGASYNEQFF
TRBV3-1/TRBV3-2	TRBJ2-1	TRBD2	.	TGTGCCAGCAGCCGACTAGCGGGAGATATCTCCTACAATGAGCAGTTCTTC	CASSRLAGDISYNEQFF
TRBV21-1	TRBJ2-3	.	.	TGTGCCAGCAGCAACTTAGACGGGAGGGCCCGCGCAGATACGCAGTATTTT	CASSNLDGRARADTQYF
TRBV9	TRBJ2-7	TRBD2	.	TGTGCCAGCAGCGTACGGACTAGCGGGCCCTCAGAAAACTACGAGCAGTACTTC	CASSVRTSGPSENYEQYF
TRBV2	TRBJ2-7	TRBD2	.	TGTGCCAGCAGTGTCGCGCGTAGCGGGTGGAGCTCCTACGAGCAGTACTTC	CASSVARSGWSSYEQYF
TRBV7-3	TRBJ2-7	.	.	TGTGCCAGCAGCTTAAGAGGGGGGGCCACATTCGAGCAGTACTTC	CASSLRGGATFEQYF
TRBV4-1	TRBJ2-1	.	.	TGCGCCAGCAGCCAAGATCGAGGGAGCTCCTACAATGAGCAGTTCTTC	CASSQDRGSSYNEQFF
TRBV7-2	TRBJ1-5	.	.	TGTGCCAGCAGTCAAGGCAGGGGTTCCGTTAGCAATCAGCCCCAGCATTTT	CASSQGRGSVSNQPQHF
TRBV7-3	TRBJ2-1	.	.	TGTGCCAGCAGCTTAGACGGGAGTCGATACAATGAGCAGTTCTTC	CASSLDGSRYNEQFF
TRBV19	TRBJ1-1	TRBD1	.	TGTGCCAGTAGTACCCGGGACAGGGGTGGGGTCACTGAAGCTTTCTTT	CASSTRDRGGVTEAFF
TRBV3-1/TRBV3-2	TRBJ1-1	.	.	TGTGCCAGCAGCTCCAGGGGATCTAGTGAAGCTTTCTTT	CASSSRGSSEAFF
TRBV4-3	TRBJ1-3	.	few	TGCGCCAGCAGCCAAGATTTTTACGGGGGGAGTGGAAACACCATATATTTT	CASSQDFYGGSGNTIYF
TRBV5-5	TRBJ2-1	.	.	TGTGCCAGCAGCTTGCCCGGGTACAATGAGCAGTTCTTC	CASSLPGYNEQFF
TRBV4-3	TRBJ1-2	TRBD1	.	TGCGCCAGCAGCCGAGACAGGGGGCCTGGCTATGGCTACACCTTC	CASSRDRGPGYGYTF
TRBV5-1	TRBJ1-2	.	.	TGCGCCAGCAGCTTTCTAGCGGATAGGGGCTACACCTTC	CASSFLADRGYTF
TRBV3-1/TRBV3-2	TRBJ2-5	TRBD1	.	TGTGCCAGCAGCCTACCGGGACAGTCGGAGACCCAGTACTTC	CASSLPGQSETQYF
TRBV11-3	TRBJ2-2	.	once	TGTGCCAGCAGCCAGAGGACGCAAGGGGACGGGGAGCTGTTTTTT	CASSQRTQGDGELFF
TRBV6-5	TRBJ1-1	.	once	TGTGCCAGCAGTTTTTCATCCAGGGGGAACACTGAAGCTTTCTTT	CASSFSSRGNTEAFF